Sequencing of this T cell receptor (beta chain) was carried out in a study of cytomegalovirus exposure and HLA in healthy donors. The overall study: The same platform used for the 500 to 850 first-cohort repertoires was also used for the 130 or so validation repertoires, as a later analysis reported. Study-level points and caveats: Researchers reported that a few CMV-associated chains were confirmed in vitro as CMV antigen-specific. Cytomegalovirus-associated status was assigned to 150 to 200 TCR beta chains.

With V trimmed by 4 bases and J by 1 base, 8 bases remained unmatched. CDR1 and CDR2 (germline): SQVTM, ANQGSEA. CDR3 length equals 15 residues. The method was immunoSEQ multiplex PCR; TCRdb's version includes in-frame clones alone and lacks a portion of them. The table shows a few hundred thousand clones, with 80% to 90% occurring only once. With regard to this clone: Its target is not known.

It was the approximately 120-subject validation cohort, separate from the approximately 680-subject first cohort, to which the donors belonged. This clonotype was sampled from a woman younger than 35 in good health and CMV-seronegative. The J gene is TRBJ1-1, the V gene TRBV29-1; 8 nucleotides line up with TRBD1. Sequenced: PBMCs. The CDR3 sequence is CSVVVRGLQNTEAFF. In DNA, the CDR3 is TGCAGCGTTGTCGTCAGGGGGCTCCAGAACACTGAAGCTTTCTTT.